Detailed here is one T cell receptor beta chain. Its antigen remains unknown. Healthy bone marrow donors made up the donors. The PCR used 60 Vbeta and 13 Jbeta primers. Using immunoSEQ multiplex PCR, the repertoire was profiled, and TCRdb retains in-frame clones only, with some absent. The sample shows about 140,000 clones, approximately 82% of them seen only once. CDR1 and CDR2 from the germline V gene are MNHNY and SVGAGI (reference sequence). The CDR3 totals 16 residues. V was pared by 0 bases and J by 4 bases, with 15 bases between. The entry originates in a study of cytomegalovirus exposure and HLA in healthy donors. Broader study findings: From TCR beta sequences, most subjects' HLA-A and HLA-B alleles were reportedly predicted accurately.

The clonotype was recovered from a man between 35 and 55 years old in good health and CMV-seronegative. This rearrangement joins TRBV6-6 to TRBJ1-2; D possibly corresponds to TRBD1 (6 bases). Sequencing was performed on PBMCs. The CDR3, as DNA: TGTGCCAGCAGTTACTCACAGGGTCCGGGAGGCTATGGCTACACCTTC. Translation: CASSYSQGPGGYGYTF.